This passage covers 26 T cell receptor beta chains from one sample sequenced in a study of post-analysis software for immune sequencing data. Study observations and caveats: There were five or six TRBV segments more frequent in patients than controls, and TRBV5-6, TRBV5-1 and TRBV20-1 were among them.

No antigen is known for these receptors. Unique molecular identifiers were built into the TCR beta cDNA libraries. TCRdb redid the calling of the PCR reads with MiXCR, one entry per CDR3 protein. The table has about 200,000 distinct CDR3 sequences, approximately 29% seen once. Source material: blood. All receptors derive from a girl aged 2-17 years with multiple sclerosis.

With regard to this clonotype: Compared with germline, one end of the junction differs, possibly owing to a read error. The chain carries TRBV12-3 or TRBV12-4 and TRBJ1-5, with unresolved D. CDR3 length: 13 residues. DNA for the CDR3: TGTACCAGCAGTTTTGGAGAGAGAAAGCCCCAGCATTTT. Protein sequence: CTSSFGERKPQHF.

The genes are TRBV5-6 and TRBJ1-5; no reliable D call. The germline V gene encodes CDR1 SGHDT and CDR2 YYEEEE. V lost 4 bases and J 4 bases, leaving 6 bases between the germline ends. This CDR3 is built from 12 residues. The CDR3 DNA reads as TGTGCCAGCAGCGCCGAGAATCAGCCCCAGCATTTT. It is translated as CASSAENQPQHF.

This clonotype was found many times. The chain joins TRBV12-3 or TRBV12-4 to TRBJ1-1; no firm D call. The CDR3 is 15 residues long. With 6 bases removed from V and 0 bases from J, the gap between germline ends came to 14 bases. CDR3 nucleotides: TGTGCCAGCAGCCAGAGGTCGGGGATGAACACTGAAGCTTTCTTT. Residues: CASSQRSGMNTEAFF.

For the CDR3, the DNA is TGCGCCAGCATCTTTACACCCATGAACACTGAAGCTTTCTTT. This translates into CASIFTPMNTEAFF. The gene calls are TRBV5-1 and TRBJ1-1; D is uncertain. Trimming left V 6 bases short and J 0 bases short, with 12 bases between. The CDR3 spans 14 residues. Germline V gene lookup returns CDR1 SGHRS and CDR2 YFSETQ. Full variable domain (rest looked up from reference TRBV5-1 and TRBJ1-1): KAGVTQTPRYLIKTRGQQVTLSCSPISGHRSVSWYQQTPGQGLQFLFEYFSETQRNKGNFPGRFSGRQFSNSRSEMNVSTLELGDSALYLCASIFTPMNTEAFFGQGTRLTVV.

This clonotype occurred a few times. J is TRBJ2-2 and V is TRBV5-1; D call uncertain. CDR3 length: 14 residues. Between the trimmed V and J ends, which lost 7 bases and 4 bases, there was a span of 14 bases. The germline V gene has CDR1 SGHRS and CDR2 YFSETQ. CDR3 protein: CASHGVAGTGELFF. CDR3 in DNA: TGCGCCAGCCATGGGGTAGCAGGCACCGGGGAGCTGTTTTTT.

This clonotype counts as medium-sized. The J gene is TRBJ2-5, the V gene TRBV5-6; 9 bases fit TRBD2. V was clipped by 4 bases and J by 2 bases; unmatched bases: 3. CDR1 is SGHDT and CDR2 is YYEEEE in the germline V gene. CDR3 length: 14 residues. The CDR3 reads CASSLTSGQETQYF. The CDR3 DNA is TGTGCCAGCAGCCTGACTAGCGGTCAAGAGACCCAGTACTTC.

J is TRBJ2-1 and V is TRBV20-1; weak D call: TRBD2 (5 bases). The ends were cut back, 1 base at V and 2 bases at J, with 12 bases in the middle. CDR1 DFQATT and CDR2 SNEGSKA come from the germline V gene (reference sequence). CDR3 size: 15 residues. CDR3 sequence reads: CSARGGSAPYNEQFF. CDR3 sequence (DNA): TGCAGTGCTAGAGGAGGTAGCGCCCCCTACAATGAGCAGTTCTTC.

This clonotype was detected many times. The chain couples TRBV28 to TRBJ2-1, with 10 bases fitting TRBD2. CDR1 MDHEN and CDR2 SYDVKM come from the germline V gene. V was clipped by 7 bases and J by 9 bases; unmatched bases: 6. There are 13 residues in the CDR3. The CDR3 nucleotides are TGTGCCAGCAAGCCTAGCGGGAGAGGTGAGCAGTTCTTC. This codes for CASKPSGRGEQFF.

The genes are TRBV5-1 and TRBJ2-5, with D tentatively TRBD2 (7 bases). Germline V CDR1 and CDR2: SGHRS, YFSETQ. V dropped 6 bases and J dropped 5 bases, with 20 bases sitting between them. CDR3 length: 15 amino acids. CDR3 residues: CASTNGGRRLETQYF. Written as DNA, the CDR3 is TGCGCCAGCACCAACGGGGGGCGCAGGCTGGAGACCCAGTACTTC.

This clonotype was observed many times. The rearrangement links TRBV6-5 to TRBJ1-4; D is unclear. CDR1 is MNHEY, CDR2 SVGAGI, per germline. This CDR3 is 16 amino acids long. Trimming left V 0 bases short and J 0 bases short, with 8 bases between. The CDR3 loop is CASSYSMGATNEKLFF. CDR3 in DNA: TGTGCCAGCAGTTACTCGATGGGCGCAACTAATGAAAAACTGTTTTTT.

This clonotype was picked up a small number of times. The rearrangement links TRBV7-8 to TRBJ2-1; 8 nucleotides line up with TRBD2. V trimming: 1 base; J trimming: 5 bases; junction bases outside the gene matches: 7. Germline V gives CDR1 SGHVS, CDR2 FQNEAQ. This CDR3 has 16 residues. The CDR3: CASSLEVRAGDNEQFF. In DNA form, the CDR3 reads TGTGCCAGCAGCTTAGAAGTACGAGCGGGAGACAATGAGCAGTTCTTC.

This clonotype was found many times. The chain combines TRBV13 with TRBJ2-7; 8 bases match TRBD1. V gave up 5 bases and J gave up 2 bases; unmatched junction bases: 14. The CDR3 spans 17 residues. The germline gives CDR1 PRHDT, CDR2 FYEKMQ (reference sequence). CDR3 coding DNA: TGTGCCAGCAGCACCAAATACGGAAAGGACAGGGCCTACGAGCAGTACTTC. Encoded protein: CASSTKYGKDRAYEQYF.

Regarding this clonotype: Being one base from a much bigger clone, this may be a read error. CDR3 protein: CVSSRDRGVTNEQFF. DNA for the CDR3: TGTGTCAGCAGCCGGGACAGAGGAGTTACCAATGAGCAGTTCTTC. V gene TRBV6-5 combines with J gene TRBJ2-1; 7 nucleotides match TRBD1. Germline V gene data show CDR1 as MNHEY and CDR2 as SVGAGI. The CDR3 has 15 residues.

This clonotype was counted many times. The V and J genes are TRBV20-1 and TRBJ2-7; tentative D call: TRBD2 (6 bases). Germline CDR1 is DFQATT and CDR2 is SNEGSKA (reference sequence). V was cut by 3 bases and J by 7 bases, with 19 bases left in between. The CDR3 loop spans 14 amino acids. The chain's CDR3 is CSASPGGRLEEQYF. The CDR3 DNA sequence: TGCAGTGCTAGTCCCGGGGGACGTCTGGAGGAGCAGTACTTC.

This clonotype was detected a few times. V and J are TRBV28 and TRBJ1-1; 11 bases align to TRBD1. The trim removed 5 bases at V and 7 bases at J, leaving 6 bases unmatched. Germline CDR1 is MDHEN and CDR2 is SYDVKM. The CDR3 loop spans 14 amino acids. The CDR3 DNA sequence: TGTGCCAGCAGTCTTACCGGGACAGGGGGTGAAGCTTTCTTT. It codes for CASSLTGTGGEAFF. Full variable domain (rest looked up from reference TRBV28 and TRBJ1-1): DVKVTQSSRYLVKRTGEKVFLECVQDMDHENMFWYRQDPGLGLRLIYFSYDVKMKEKGDIPEGYSVSREKKERFSLILESASTNQTSMYLCASSLTGTGGEAFFGQGTRLTVV.

Comment on this clonotype: This may be a read error: a much more frequent sequence differs by one nucleotide. This chain connects TRBV5-1 to TRBJ2-3; D is unresolved. Per the germline V gene, CDR1 is SGHRS and CDR2 is YFSETQ. Between the trimmed V and J ends, which lost 4 bases and 9 bases, there was a span of 12 bases. This CDR3 comprises 12 residues. The CDR3 spells CASSRGRGTQYF. CDR3 DNA sequence: TGCGCCAGCAGCAGAGGACGAGGCACGCAGTATTTT.

Worth noting for this clonotype: A much larger clone sits a single nucleotide away, making a read error possible. The chain joins TRBV15 to TRBJ2-3, with D hard to call. CDR1 is LNHNV and CDR2 is YYDKDF in the germline V gene (reference sequence). The CDR3 extends over 15 amino acids. This chain's CDR3 is CVTSSSGSGTDTQYF. In nucleotides, the CDR3 is TGTGTCACCAGCAGTTCTGGGTCGGGCACAGATACGCAGTATTTT. Full variable domain (remainder filled in from reference TRBV15 and TRBJ2-3): DAMVIQNPRYQVTQFGKPVTLSCSQTLNHNVMYWYQQKSSQAPKLLFHYYDKDFNNEADTPDNFQSRRPNTSFCFLDIRSPGLGDTAMYLCVTSSSGSGTDTQYFGPGTRLTVL.

This clonotype has more than one count but fewer than ten. J is TRBJ2-2 and V is TRBV12-5, with 7 nucleotides matching TRBD1. The CDR3 has 14 amino acids. V gave up 6 bases and J gave up 4 bases; unmatched junction bases: 5. Germline V gives CDR1 LGHNT, CDR2 FRNRAP. The CDR3 here is CASGPTGITGELFF. The CDR3 DNA follows: TGTGCTAGTGGCCCGACAGGGATCACCGGGGAGCTGTTTTTT. Variable domain in full (rest from reference TRBV12-5 and TRBJ2-2): DARVTQTPRHKVTEMGQEVTMRCQPILGHNTVFWYRQTMMQGLELLAYFRNRAPLDDSGMPKDRFSAEMPDATLATLKIQPSEPRDSAVYFCASGPTGITGELFFGEGSRLTVL.

This clonotype was picked up many times. The V gene is TRBV28, the J gene TRBJ2-7; TRBD2 is a possible D gene (5 bases). The CDR3 runs 11 residues. Trimming removed 8 bases from V and 3 bases from J, with 8 bases in between. CDR1 MDHEN and CDR2 SYDVKM come from the germline V gene. The CDR3 spells CASGLNYEQYF. CDR3 nucleotides: TGTGCCAGCGGACTTAACTACGAGCAGTACTTC.

This clonotype appeared a few times. The genes are TRBV6-6 and TRBJ2-2, with 7 bases fitting TRBD2. This CDR3 comprises 16 residues. In germline, CDR1 is MNHNY, CDR2 SVGAGI (reference sequence). With 7 bases clipped from V and 2 bases from J, the junction kept 10 bases outside the gene matches. As DNA, the CDR3 is TGTGCCAGCACCTCAAAGCGGGATCATAACACCGGGGAGCTGTTTTTT. Translated, it gives CASTSKRDHNTGELFF.

This clonotype was observed at least ten times. DNA for the CDR3: TGCAGCGTTGGGAAAGACACGCTGGGTGGCTACACCTTC. Protein product: CSVGKDTLGGYTF. The chain employs TRBV29-1 and TRBJ1-2; D gene unclear. This CDR3 has 13 amino acids. Trimming removed 4 bases at V and 7 bases at J, with 16 bases between. Per the germline V gene, CDR1 is SQVTM and CDR2 is ANQGSEA.

This clonotype has a handful of counts. The J gene is TRBJ2-7, the V gene TRBV5-1; D gene ambiguous. There are 16 residues in the CDR3. The germline V gene has CDR1 SGHRS and CDR2 YFSETQ. V lost 7 bases, J lost 4 bases, and 24 bases lay in between. Here the CDR3 DNA reads TGCGCCAGCCCTGAAGGATACAGCTCGCTCCCGTACGAGCAGTACTTC. Translated, it gives CASPEGYSSLPYEQYF.

This clonotype came up a few times. The chain links TRBV2 to TRBJ2-5; tentatively, D is TRBD1 or TRBD2 (5 bases each). V lost 6 bases and J 1 base, leaving 12 bases between the germline ends. Germline-derived CDR1 and CDR2 are SNHLY and FYNNEI. CDR3 length: 14 residues. The CDR3 coding sequence is TGTGCCAGCAGGGATGGGGGAATCCAAGAGACCCAGTACTTC. This gives the protein CASRDGGIQETQYF.

Only a few counts were recorded for this clonotype. The CDR3 DNA is TGTGCCAGCAGTAACCGGGACAGGGGGGTGAATTTGGACACTGAAGCTTTCTTT. Amino acid sequence: CASSNRDRGVNLDTEAFF. The chain links TRBV12-3 or TRBV12-4 to TRBJ1-1, with 11 nucleotides matching TRBD1. This CDR3 region has 18 residues. Losses at the gene ends were 5 bases for V and 3 bases for J; bases not matched to a gene: 14.

The chain is built from TRBV12-3 or TRBV12-4 and TRBJ1-2; D is unclear. V gave up 3 bases and J gave up 9 bases, with 14 bases separating them. CDR3 length: 13 residues. The CDR3: CASSFGFGQSYTF. The CDR3 bases are TGTGCCAGCAGTTTCGGGTTCGGCCAGAGCTACACCTTC.

This clonotype was detected a few times. A much larger clone lies a single base off, so this may be a read error. The chain employs TRBV29-1 and TRBJ2-4; the D gene is possibly TRBD2 (6 bases). V lost 4 bases to trimming and J lost 15 bases, with 16 bases between them. This CDR3 has 11 amino acids. Germline CDR1 and CDR2: SQVTM and ANQGSEA. CDR3 nucleotide sequence: TGCAGCGTTGGGGTAGCGGAGACCCGGTACTTC. It yields the protein CSVGVAETRYF. Drawing the rest from reference TRBV29-1 and TRBJ2-4, the complete variable domain is SAVISQKPSRDICQRGTSLTIQCQVDSQVTMMFWYRQQPGQSLTLIATANQGSEATYESGFVIDKFPISRPNLTFSTLTVSNMSPEDSSIYLCSVGVAETRYFGAGTRLSVL.